This T cell receptor beta chain was observed in a study of tumor T cells in aggressive B-cell lymphoma. Method: immunoSEQ multiplex PCR; TCRdb's copy keeps in-frame clones and lacks some. This sample has thousands of clones; around 79% occur once, and the top ten carry roughly 7.3%. The length of the CDR3 is 13 residues. Per germline, CDR1 SGHDN and CDR2 FVKESK. V was trimmed by 3 bases and J by 3 bases, leaving 8 bases between them. The chain recombines TRBV14 with TRBJ1-1; D not resolved. This receptor was obtained from an adult with diffuse large B cell lymphoma. The sequenced sample consisted of tumor tissue. CDR3 amino acids: CASSHGSYTEAFF. Written as DNA, the CDR3 is TGTGCCAGCAGCCACGGGTCGTACACTGAAGCTTTCTTT.